The rows below give T cell receptor beta chains drawn from one sample of a study of regulatory T cells in long-lasting Graves disease. Each CDR3 protein gets one entry after TCRdb re-called the multiplex PCR reads with MiXCR. This table holds about 310,000 distinct CDR3 sequences, 22% found once. Sequencing was performed on peripheral blood mononuclear cells (PBMCs), taken when the disease was refractory, from a patient treated with antithyroid drugs. All receptors come from a female donor with Graves disease. CDR3s leave out the opening cysteine and the closing phenylalanine or tryptophan.

j_call | v_call | cdr3_aa
TRBJ2-5 | TRBV5-5 | ASSSPTGIETQY
TRBJ2-1 | TRBV14 | ASSHNDGLAGGLGEQF
TRBJ1-2 | TRBV6-2/TRBV6-3 | VSSEEPGDGSGGYT
TRBJ1-2 | TRBV4-3 | ASSPHMDGDGYT
TRBJ2-7 | TRBV20-1 | SARSDYEQY
TRBJ2-5 | TRBV28 | ASSSPFWRVQETQY
TRBJ2-2 | TRBV30 | AWMSASNTGELF
TRBJ2-7 | TRBV7-2 | ASRLTDSYEQY
TRBJ1-5 | TRBV30 | AWSTGLYQPQH
TRBJ1-6 | TRBV18 | ASSPRAVDNSPLH
TRBJ2-5 | TRBV6-1 | AAATETQY
TRBJ1-2 | TRBV28 | ASSLDSTYGYT
TRBJ2-3 | TRBV18 | ASSSGTSTDTQY
TRBJ2-2 | TRBV7-3 | ASSSPGTIGTGELF
TRBJ2-7 | TRBV28 | AGSLYSGSSYEQY
TRBJ2-2 | TRBV7-9 | ASSLSGNTGELF
TRBJ2-5 | TRBV5-5 | ASSPPSGGGETQY
TRBJ1-6 | TRBV7-9 | ASSLDLGRKSSYNSPLH
TRBJ1-6 | TRBV29-1 | NGGCSYNSPLH